These 3 T cell receptor beta chains came from one sample sequenced in a study of HIV-infected patients and healthy controls. All unsorted peripheral T cells were captured because whole blood was used without fractionation. Reverse transcription used roughly 480 ng RNA and constant-region primers for alpha and beta. Alpha and beta chain libraries were made separately by chain-specific third strand synthesis with multiplexing indices. Each CDR3 protein is one row after TCRdb ran MiXCR on the 5' RACE reads. The table lists 5,000 to 5,500 distinct CDR3 sequences, around 8% of them singletons, with 15% to 20% in the top ten. Sequenced material: blood, taken before antiretroviral therapy. The source of these receptors is an adult with HIV infection.

This clonotype was observed a few times. This chain links TRBV10-3 with TRBJ2-6; a weak D match, TRBD2 (5 bases). The CDR3 runs to 15 residues. Trimming stripped 3 bases from V and 3 bases from J, with 9 bases between. Germline CDR1 is ENHRY and CDR2 is SYGVKD. CDR3 bases: TGTGCCATCAGTGACTGGGAGAGTGGGGCCAACGTCCTGACTTTC. It codes for CAISDWESGANVLTF.

This clonotype is labeled medium-sized. This chain links TRBV20-1 with TRBJ2-3; D unresolved. This CDR3 has 12 residues. Germline lookup yields CDR1 DFQATT and CDR2 SNEGSKA (reference sequence). V lost 0 bases to trimming and J lost 6 bases, with 7 bases between them. CDR3 protein: CSARDQSDTQYF. The CDR3 DNA reads TGCAGTGCTAGAGATCAATCCGATACGCAGTATTTT.

This chain connects TRBV5-4 to TRBJ2-1; 10 nucleotides align to TRBD1. J lost 13 bases, V lost 0 bases, and 4 bases had no gene match. This CDR3 contains 13 residues. The germline gives CDR1 SGHNT, CDR2 YYREEE (reference sequence). This CDR3 is CASSLGQGARQFF. In DNA form, the CDR3 reads TGTGCCAGCAGCTTGGGACAGGGGGCGAGACAGTTCTTC.